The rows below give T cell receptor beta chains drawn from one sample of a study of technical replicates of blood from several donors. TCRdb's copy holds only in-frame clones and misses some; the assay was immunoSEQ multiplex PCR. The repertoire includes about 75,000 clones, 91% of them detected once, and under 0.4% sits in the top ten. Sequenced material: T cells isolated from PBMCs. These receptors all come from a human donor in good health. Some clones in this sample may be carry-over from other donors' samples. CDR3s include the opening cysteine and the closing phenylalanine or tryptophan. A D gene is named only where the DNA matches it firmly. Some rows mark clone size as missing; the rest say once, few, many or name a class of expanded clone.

CASSVLLPVGQVTGELFF,TGTGCCAGCAGCGTGCTATTACCGGTGGGACAGGTAACCGGGGAGCTGTTTTTT,TRBV9,TRBD1,.,TRBJ2-2
CASSPAGSVNTEAFF,TGTGCCAGCAGCCCCGCAGGGTCGGTTAACACTGAAGCTTTCTTT,TRBV9,.,once,TRBJ1-1
CSVELYNYGYTF,TGCAGCGTTGAATTATATAACTATGGCTACACCTTC,TRBV29-1,.,.,TRBJ1-2
CASSALFGGLAGGEQYF,TGTGCCAGCAGTGCCCTCTTCGGGGGACTAGCGGGAGGCGAGCAGTACTTC,TRBV6-1,TRBD2,.,TRBJ2-7
CASSRGDRPPGGYTF,TGCGCCAGCAGCAGGGGGGACAGGCCCCCGGGCGGCTACACCTTC,TRBV5-1,TRBD1,.,TRBJ1-2
CASSASARAEQFF,TGTGCCAGCAGTGCCTCAGCGAGGGCTGAGCAGTTCTTC,TRBV6-4,.,once,TRBJ2-1
CASSLPGSQPQHF,TGCGCCAGCAGTCTTCCGGGAAGTCAGCCCCAGCATTTT,TRBV23-1,.,.,TRBJ1-5
CAIRGTSGSTWANVLTF,TGTGCCATCAGGGGGACTAGCGGGAGTACTTGGGCCAACGTCCTGACTTTC,TRBV10-3,TRBD2,.,TRBJ2-6
CASSLKGWAGGNTEAFF,TGTGCCAGCAGTTTAAAAGGGTGGGCAGGGGGAAACACTGAAGCTTTCTTT,TRBV28,TRBD1,.,TRBJ1-1
CASGGEETQYF,TGTGCCAGCGGCGGGGAAGAGACCCAGTACTTC,TRBV6-5,.,.,TRBJ2-5
CASSSPGLAGHRTYEQYF,TGTGCCAGCAGTTCTCCGGGACTAGCGGGGCACCGAACCTACGAGCAGTACTTC,TRBV5-4,TRBD2,.,TRBJ2-7
CASSNGQGGTYEQYF,TGTGCCAGTAGTAATGGACAGGGCGGGACCTACGAGCAGTACTTC,TRBV19,TRBD1,.,TRBJ2-7
CASSLVLTGDQPQHF,TGTGCCAGCAGCTTGGTTTTGACAGGGGATCAGCCCCAGCATTTT,TRBV5-5,TRBD1,.,TRBJ1-5
CASRRGIYNEQFF,TGTGCCAGCCGGCGCGGGATTTACAATGAGCAGTTCTTC,TRBV7-9,.,.,TRBJ2-1
CASSLWAGIEQYF,TGTGCCAGCAGCCTGTGGGCGGGGATCGAGCAGTACTTC,TRBV5-4,.,.,TRBJ2-7
CASSMVGGVAMTQYF,TGCGCCAGCAGCATGGTCGGGGGGGTCGCGATGACCCAGTACTTC,TRBV5-1,TRBD2,.,TRBJ2-5
CASSSQGTYTF,TGTGCCAGCAGCTCACAGGGAACCTACACCTTC,TRBV11-3,.,.,TRBJ1-2
CASSFLDSYGYTF,TGTGCCAGCAGCTTCCTGGACAGCTATGGCTACACCTTC,TRBV5-5,.,.,TRBJ1-2
CASSQTIGQPQHF,TGTGCCAGCAGCCAAACTATCGGCCAGCCCCAGCATTTT,TRBV14,.,.,TRBJ1-5
CASSQEGGISTDTQYF,TGCGCCAGCAGCCAAGAGGGAGGGATTAGCACAGATACGCAGTATTTT,TRBV4-3,TRBD2,.,TRBJ2-3
CASSPSWTGGGYTF,TGTGCCAGCAGTCCCAGTTGGACAGGCGGCGGCTACACCTTC,TRBV27,TRBD1,.,TRBJ1-2
CASTLRRGTNTGELFF,TGTGCCAGTACCCTCCGAAGAGGGACGAACACCGGGGAGCTGTTTTTT,TRBV19,.,few,TRBJ2-2
CASSESGLPSYNEQFF,TGTGCCAGCAGCGAGTCAGGGCTGCCCTCCTACAATGAGCAGTTCTTC,TRBV9,.,.,TRBJ2-1
CSVDLAGGYEQYF,TGCAGCGTTGACCTAGCGGGAGGCTACGAGCAGTACTTC,TRBV29-1,TRBD2,.,TRBJ2-7
CASRRTRSSYNEQFF,TGTGCCAGCAGGCGTACCCGGAGCTCCTACAATGAGCAGTTCTTC,TRBV4-2,.,.,TRBJ2-1
CASMSARGYTF,TGTGCCAGCATGAGTGCGCGTGGCTACACCTTC,TRBV27,.,few,TRBJ1-2
CASSPTRGGLTGELFF,TGTGCCAGCAGCCCAACTCGCGGGGGCCTCACCGGGGAGCTGTTTTTT,TRBV7-9,.,.,TRBJ2-2
CASRRGTGNTIYF,TGTGCCAGCAGAAGAGGTACTGGAAACACCATATATTTT,TRBV5-6,.,.,TRBJ1-3
CASSEDKGSGTEAFF,TGTGCCAGCAGCGAAGATAAGGGATCGGGGACTGAAGCTTTCTTT,TRBV9,.,few,TRBJ1-1
CASSQTGSTAEQYF,TGTGCCAGCAGTCAGACAGGGTCTACGGCCGAGCAGTACTTC,TRBV6-5,TRBD1,.,TRBJ2-7
CASSLLVSQGAYEQYF,TGTGCCAGCAGCTTACTAGTTTCGCAGGGCGCCTACGAGCAGTACTTC,TRBV7-2,.,.,TRBJ2-7
CASSQPTDTQYF,TGCGCCAGCAGCCAACCGACAGATACGCAGTATTTT,TRBV4-1,.,few,TRBJ2-3
CASSWVGQGYNEQFF,TGTGCCAGCAGTTGGGTGGGGCAGGGATACAATGAGCAGTTCTTC,TRBV25-1,.,.,TRBJ2-1
CNVAWNTEAFF,TGCAACGTAGCCTGGAACACTGAAGCTTTCTTT,TRBV29-1,.,.,TRBJ1-1
CASSDYGLAGLTGELFF,TGTGCCAGCAGTGACTATGGACTAGCGGGGCTCACCGGGGAGCTGTTTTTT,TRBV6-4,TRBD2,.,TRBJ2-2
CASSPDSGQETQYF,TGTGCCAGCAGCCCTGACTCAGGGCAAGAGACCCAGTACTTC,TRBV11-3,.,.,TRBJ2-5
CASSPPSGSVVNDEQFF,TGTGCCAGCAGCCCCCCTAGCGGGAGTGTCGTTAACGATGAGCAGTTCTTC,TRBV28,TRBD2,few,TRBJ2-1
CASTPAGFEAFF,TGTGCCAGCACCCCGGCAGGGTTTGAAGCTTTCTTT,TRBV28,.,.,TRBJ1-1
CASSLSGHEQYF,TGTGCCAGCAGCTTATCAGGCCACGAGCAGTACTTC,TRBV11-2,.,.,TRBJ2-7
CASRGTGAYGYTF,TGTGCCAGCAGGGGAACAGGGGCCTATGGCTACACCTTC,TRBV27,TRBD1,.,TRBJ1-2
CASSTGLETDTQYF,TGCGCCAGCAGCACCGGACTAGAGACAGATACGCAGTATTTT,TRBV5-1,TRBD2,.,TRBJ2-3
CASSFTGGHQPQHF,TGTGCCAGCAGTTTTACAGGGGGTCATCAGCCCCAGCATTTT,TRBV27,TRBD1,.,TRBJ1-5
CASSAGQGTNTEAFF,TGTGCCAGCAGCGCGGGCCAGGGGACGAACACTGAAGCTTTCTTT,TRBV11-3,.,.,TRBJ1-1